Following are 23 T cell receptor beta chains from one sample sequenced in a study of T cell responses to AZD1222 COVID-19 vaccine. Some clones are missing from TCRdb's copy, which holds only in-frame ones; the method was immunoSEQ multiplex PCR. The sample records some 150,000 clones, about nine tenths being singletons. Here the sequenced sample was peripheral blood, taken 28 days after the second AZD1222 dose. These receptors were collected from an adult who received the AZD1222 COVID-19 vaccine.

The CDR3 region is CASSPRTGVGTLNEQFF. For the CDR3, the DNA is TGTGCCAGCAGCCCACGGACGGGAGTGGGGACTCTAAATGAGCAGTTCTTC. V gene TRBV7-9 combines with J gene TRBJ2-1, with D maybe TRBD2 (6 bases). The CDR3 is made up of 17 amino acids. The V end lost 5 bases, the J end lost 7 bases, and 24 bases lay between the germline ends. Germline assignment: CDR1 SEHNR and CDR2 FQNEAQ (reference sequence).

The V and J genes are TRBV15 and TRBJ2-3; 10 bases are a match to TRBD1. The CDR3 covers 17 residues. Germline V lookup: CDR1 LNHNV, CDR2 YYDKDF (reference sequence). V was clipped by 1 base and J by 1 base; unmatched bases: 5. The CDR3 DNA reads TGTGCCACCAGCAGAGTTGGTGGGACAGGGGGCACAGATACGCAGTATTTT. Translating gives CATSRVGGTGGTDTQYF.

The chain joins TRBV5-4 to TRBJ2-7; 7 nucleotides align to TRBD1. CDR3 length: 13 amino acids. Per the germline V gene, CDR1 is SGHNT and CDR2 is YYREEE (reference sequence). V was clipped by 4 bases and J by 5 bases; unmatched bases: 6. In DNA form, the CDR3 reads TGTGCCAGCAGCCTAAAGGGGGCGGACGAGCAGTACTTC. It codes for CASSLKGADEQYF.

This clone occurred once. The chain employs TRBV7-2 and TRBJ1-5, with D possibly being TRBD1 (5 bases). This CDR3 is built from 13 residues. The germline gives CDR1 SGHTA, CDR2 FQGNSA. V shed 1 base and J shed 9 bases, with 10 bases lying between them. CDR3 DNA sequence: TGTGCCAGCAGCTTAGTAGGGGTGCGGCCCCAGCATTTT. It codes for CASSLVGVRPQHF. Drawing the rest from reference TRBV7-2 and TRBJ1-5, the complete variable domain is GAGVSQSPSNKVTEKGKDVELRCDPISGHTALYWYRQSLGQGLEFLIYFQGNSAPDKSGLPSDRFSAERTGGSVSTLTIQRTQQEDSAVYLCASSLVGVRPQHFGDGTRLSIL.

This clone has only one observation. The chain links TRBV20-1 to TRBJ1-2; D is undetermined. V was pared by 5 bases and J by 7 bases, with 5 bases between. Germline lookup yields CDR1 DFQATT and CDR2 SNEGSKA (reference sequence). This CDR3 has 9 residues. CDR3 DNA sequence: TGCAGTGCTGAGCGTGGCTACACCTTC. Translating gives CSAERGYTF.

The rearrangement joins TRBV15 to TRBJ1-3; D gene ambiguous. V lost 0 bases to trimming and J lost 4 bases, with 13 bases between them. Germline CDR1 reads LNHNV; CDR2 reads YYDKDF (reference sequence). The length of the CDR3 is 16 residues. CDR3 loop: CATSRDRAAGGNTIYF. The CDR3 coding sequence is TGTGCCACCAGCAGAGATCGGGCGGCAGGAGGAAACACCATATATTTT.

The chain combines TRBV5-1 with TRBJ2-7, with D maybe TRBD1 (6 bases). Germline assignment: CDR1 SGHRS and CDR2 YFSETQ. This CDR3 spans 12 amino acids. Trimming stripped 5 bases from V and 4 bases from J, with 10 bases between. CDR3 sequence reads: CASSGDTYEQYF. In DNA form, the CDR3 reads TGCGCCAGCAGTGGGGACACGTACGAGCAGTACTTC.

V gene TRBV11-3 combines with J gene TRBJ2-1, with D tentatively TRBD1 or TRBD2 (5 bases each). CDR1 is SGHNT, CDR2 YENEEA, per germline. The CDR3 length is 14 residues. Trimming took 5 bases from V and 4 from J, leaving 12 bases between them. The CDR3 DNA reads TGTGCCAGCAGCGCAGGGACGGGATACAATGAGCAGTTCTTC. Translated: CASSAGTGYNEQFF.

The count of this clone is one. The V gene is TRBV27, the J gene TRBJ1-4; 11 nucleotides align to TRBD1. This CDR3 spans 17 amino acids. The V segment lost 3 bases and the J segment 7 bases; nucleotides outside the gene matches: 10. The V gene's germline CDR1 is MNHEY and CDR2 SMNVEV (reference sequence). The CDR3 is CASSLSYGQGAGEKLFF. DNA of the CDR3: TGTGCCAGCAGTTTGTCCTACGGACAGGGGGCGGGTGAAAAACTGTTTTTT.

This rearrangement joins TRBV7-2 to TRBJ1-2; D not certain. This CDR3 has 15 amino acids. V lost 2 bases, J lost 0 bases, and 10 bases lay in between. Germline V CDR1 and CDR2: SGHTA, FQGNSA. The CDR3 protein is CASSLSGLANYGYTF. The CDR3 bases are TGTGCCAGCAGCTTAAGCGGTCTAGCTAACTATGGCTACACCTTC.

This clone is a singleton in its sample. The rearrangement uses TRBV5-6 and TRBJ2-6; possible D gene TRBD2, 5 bases. V was cut by 2 bases and J by 5 bases, with 8 bases left in between. Looked up from germline, CDR1 is SGHDT and CDR2 is YYEEEE. This CDR3 contains 14 residues. Here the CDR3 reads CASSFREWANVLTF. The CDR3 DNA reads as TGTGCCAGCAGCTTCCGGGAATGGGCCAACGTCCTGACTTTC.

The chain joins TRBV9 to TRBJ2-1, with 15 bases aligning to TRBD2. The CDR3 sequence is 16 residues long. V lost 2 bases and J lost 7; bases outside the gene matches: 4. Germline V lookup: CDR1 SGDLS, CDR2 YYNGEE. CDR3 protein: CASSVTGTSGGNEQFF. The CDR3 bases are TGTGCCAGCAGCGTGACCGGGACTAGCGGGGGGAATGAGCAGTTCTTC.

This clone was observed a single time. V is TRBV12-3 or TRBV12-4 and J is TRBJ2-3; D is ambiguous. The ends were cut back, 10 bases at V and 6 bases at J, with 14 bases in the middle. This CDR3 region has 12 residues. CDR3 bases: TGTGCCACCCAACAGCCCGGGGATACGCAGTATTTT. Residues: CATQQPGDTQYF.

The CDR3 here is CASRPGQGENNSPLHF. CDR3 in DNA: TGTGCCAGTAGACCGGGACAGGGTGAAAATAATTCACCCCTCCACTTT. This sequence joins TRBV19 and TRBJ1-6; 9 bases match TRBD1. Germline V gene lookup returns CDR1 LNHDA and CDR2 SQIVND (reference sequence). The length of the CDR3 is 16 residues. With V trimmed by 6 bases and J by 5 bases, 8 bases remained unmatched.

This rearrangement joins TRBV18 to TRBJ2-7; 7 nucleotides match TRBD2. The trim removed 8 bases at V and 4 bases at J, leaving 14 bases unmatched. The germline gives CDR1 KGHSH, CDR2 LQKENI. This CDR3 has 15 residues. CDR3 nucleotides: TGTGCCAGCACGCCGGGGAGCGGGATCGTTTACGAGCAGTACTTC. It codes for CASTPGSGIVYEQYF.

The CDR3 sequence is CASSYSDRRKSPLHF. The CDR3 DNA reads TGTGCCAGCAGTTACTCAGACAGGAGGAAATCACCCCTCCACTTT. This chain uses TRBV6-5 with TRBJ1-6; weak D call: TRBD1 (6 bases). From germline, CDR1 is MNHEY and CDR2 SVGAGI. CDR3 length: 15 amino acids. V was trimmed by 0 bases and J by 10 bases, leaving 13 bases between them.

The count of this clone is one. The rearrangement joins TRBV19 to TRBJ2-1; D is possibly TRBD1 (6 bases). The germline gives CDR1 LNHDA, CDR2 SQIVND (reference sequence). The V end lost 5 bases, the J end lost 2 bases, and 10 bases lay between the germline ends. The CDR3 covers 14 residues. This CDR3 reads CASSGTPTYNEQFF. CDR3 DNA: TGTGCCAGTAGTGGGACACCTACCTACAATGAGCAGTTCTTC.

This clone occurred once. The genes are TRBV5-1 and TRBJ1-4; D gene uncertain. The CDR3 contains 14 residues. Germline V gene sequence: CDR1 SGHRS, CDR2 YFSETQ. The V end was cut by 4 bases, the J end by 5 bases, with 12 bases between. The CDR3 protein is CASSGTEMNEKLFF. CDR3 bases: TGCGCCAGCAGCGGTACAGAGATGAATGAAAAACTGTTTTTT.

This rearrangement joins TRBV6-5 to TRBJ2-3, with a weak D call TRBD2 (6 bases). CDR3 size: 15 residues. Trimming stripped 7 bases from V and 0 bases from J, with 14 bases between. Germline values: CDR1 MNHEY, CDR2 SVGAGI. The CDR3 DNA follows: TGTGCCAGCACTCCCCGCGGGACTAGCACAGATACGCAGTATTTT. Protein product: CASTPRGTSTDTQYF.

The chain's CDR3 is CASSYHQGVNQPQHF. CDR3 coding DNA: TGTGCCAGCAGTTACCATCAAGGGGTGAATCAGCCCCAGCATTTT. V usage is TRBV6-2 or TRBV6-3 and J usage is TRBJ1-5, with D possibly matching TRBD1 (5 bases). There are 15 residues in the CDR3. Germline CDR1 MNHEY, CDR2 SVGEGT. With 2 bases removed from V and 4 bases from J, the gap between germline ends came to 12 bases.

The chain combines TRBV7-2 with TRBJ2-1; possibly TRBD1 or TRBD2 for D (5 bases each). Trimming pared 7 bases from V and 0 bases from J, leaving 13 bases between. Germline V gene data show CDR1 as SGHTA and CDR2 as FQGNSA. The CDR3 has 15 amino acids. CDR3 nucleotides: TGTGCCAGCACTCCCGGGGCGAGCTCCTACAATGAGCAGTTCTTC. Translating it yields CASTPGASSYNEQFF.

The J gene is TRBJ1-3, the V gene TRBV2, with D possibly TRBD1 on 5 matching bases. Trimming shortened V by 8 bases and J by 0 bases, and 8 bases separated the two germline ends. Germline CDR1 is SNHLY and CDR2 is FYNNEI. The CDR3 has 13 amino acids. CDR3 DNA: TGTGCCAGCTACAGGAACTCTGGAAACACCATATATTTT. As protein: CASYRNSGNTIYF.

CDR3 in DNA: TGTGCCTGGGGGTTACAGAGCAATCAGCCCCAGCATTTT. Amino acid sequence: CAWGLQSNQPQHF. This chain uses TRBV30 with TRBJ1-5; D ambiguous. The ends were cut back, 5 bases at V and 1 base at J, with 9 bases in the middle. The germline CDR1 and CDR2 sequences are GTSNPN and SVGIG (reference sequence). The CDR3 has 13 amino acids.